The TCR beta chain under discussion was sequenced for a study of graft-versus-host responses after intestinal transplantation. In the study overall: Transplants given to recipients were multivisceral, liver-intestinal, or isolated intestinal. Each recipient received anti-thymocyte globulin induction, then tacrolimus and steroids for 2 to 3 years.

The CDR3 totals 16 residues. Trimming took 0 bases from V and 5 from J, leaving 17 bases between them. Looked up from germline, CDR1 is MDHEN and CDR2 is SYDVKM. Whole-study results and caveats: Elevated graft-versus-host to host-versus-graft clonal ratios in allografts were recorded for patients with graft-donor T cell macrochimerism. Researchers found GvH clones in recipient marrow, and some showed up first in ileum or blood.

As for this clone: The antigen is undetermined.

Sequencing was performed with immunoSEQ multiplex PCR; in TCRdb, only in-frame clones are kept and a portion is missing. The sample records about 12,000 clones, nearly 95% being singletons. The rearrangement links TRBV28 to TRBJ2-7; tentatively, D is TRBD2 (7 bases). This specimen consisted of PBMCs, obtained about 110 days after intestinal transplant. This clonotype originated in a human patient who received an intestinal transplant, so some T cells may come from the graft donor. This chain's CDR3 is CASSLWGAGESHEQYF. The CDR3 nucleotides read TGTGCCAGCAGTTTATGGGGGGCGGGAGAGAGCCACGAGCAGTACTTC.